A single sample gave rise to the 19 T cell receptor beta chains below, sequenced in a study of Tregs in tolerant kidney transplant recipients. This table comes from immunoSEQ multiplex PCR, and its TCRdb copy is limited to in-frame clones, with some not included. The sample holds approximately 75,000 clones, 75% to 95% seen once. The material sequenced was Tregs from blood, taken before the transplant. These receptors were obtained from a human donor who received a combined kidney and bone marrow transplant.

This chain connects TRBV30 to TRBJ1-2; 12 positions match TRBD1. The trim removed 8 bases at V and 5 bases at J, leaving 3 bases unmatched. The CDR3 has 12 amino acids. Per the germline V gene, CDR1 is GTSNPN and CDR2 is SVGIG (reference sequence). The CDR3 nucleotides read TGTGCCGGGACAGGGGGCGCGTATGGCTACACCTTC. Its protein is CAGTGGAYGYTF.

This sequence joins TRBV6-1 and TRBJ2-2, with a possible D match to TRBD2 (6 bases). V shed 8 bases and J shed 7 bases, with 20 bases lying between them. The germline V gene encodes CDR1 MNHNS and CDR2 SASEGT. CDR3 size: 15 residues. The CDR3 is CASRSGDRIVGELFF. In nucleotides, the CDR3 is TGTGCCAGCCGTTCGGGGGATCGGATCGTCGGGGAGCTGTTTTTT.

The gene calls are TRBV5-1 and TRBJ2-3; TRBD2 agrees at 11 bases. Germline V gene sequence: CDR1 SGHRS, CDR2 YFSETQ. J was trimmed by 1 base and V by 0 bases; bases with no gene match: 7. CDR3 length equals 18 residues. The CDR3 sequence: CASSLGTSGRVGTDTQYF. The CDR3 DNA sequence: TGCGCCAGCAGCTTGGGTACTAGCGGGAGAGTGGGCACAGATACGCAGTATTTT.

The CDR3 spells CAWNRPLSEQFF. The CDR3 DNA follows: TGTGCCTGGAACAGGCCCCTTAGTGAGCAGTTCTTC. This chain connects TRBV30 to TRBJ2-1; D is perhaps TRBD1 (5 bases). Germline V lookup: CDR1 GTSNPN, CDR2 SVGIG (reference sequence). This CDR3 comprises 12 residues. The germline V and J ends were trimmed by 4 bases and 9 bases, with 13 bases remaining between them.

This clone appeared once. The CDR3 DNA follows: TGTGCCAGCAGCGACAAGGGGAGAATTAATGAGCAGTTCTTC. Encoded protein: CASSDKGRINEQFF. The chain combines TRBV6-6 with TRBJ2-1; TRBD1 or TRBD2 may be the D gene (5 bases each). The CDR3 totals 14 residues. Germline CDR1 is MNHNY and CDR2 is SVGAGI (reference sequence). The germline V and J ends were trimmed by 6 bases and 7 bases, with 16 bases remaining between them.

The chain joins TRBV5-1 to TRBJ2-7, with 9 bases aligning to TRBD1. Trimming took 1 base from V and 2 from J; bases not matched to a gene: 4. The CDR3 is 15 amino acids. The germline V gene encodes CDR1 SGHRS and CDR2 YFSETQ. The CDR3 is CASSLSGTGTYEQYF. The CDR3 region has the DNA TGCGCCAGCAGCTTGAGCGGGACAGGGACCTACGAGCAGTACTTC.

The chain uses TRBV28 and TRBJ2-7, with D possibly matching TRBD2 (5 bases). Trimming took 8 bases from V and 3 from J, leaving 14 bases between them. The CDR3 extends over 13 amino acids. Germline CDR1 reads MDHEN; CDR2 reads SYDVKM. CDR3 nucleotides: TGTGCCAGCGGGTTAGAGGGAGACTACGAGCAGTACTTC. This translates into CASGLEGDYEQYF.

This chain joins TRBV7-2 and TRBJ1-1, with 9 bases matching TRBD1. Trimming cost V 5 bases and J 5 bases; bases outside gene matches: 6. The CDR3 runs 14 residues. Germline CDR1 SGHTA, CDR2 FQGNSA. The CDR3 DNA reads TGTGCCAGCAGCCAGGGGACAGGGACGACTGAAGCTTTCTTT. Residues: CASSQGTGTTEAFF. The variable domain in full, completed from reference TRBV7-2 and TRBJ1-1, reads GAGVSQSPSNKVTEKGKDVELRCDPISGHTALYWYRQSLGQGLEFLIYFQGNSAPDKSGLPSDRFSAERTGGSVSTLTIQRTQQEDSAVYLCASSQGTGTTEAFFGQGTRLTVV.

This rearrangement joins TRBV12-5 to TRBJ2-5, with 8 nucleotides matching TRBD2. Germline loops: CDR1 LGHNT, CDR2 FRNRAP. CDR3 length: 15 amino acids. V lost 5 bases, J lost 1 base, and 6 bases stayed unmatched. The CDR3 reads CASGRGLASQETQYF. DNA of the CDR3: TGTGCTAGTGGTCGTGGACTAGCCTCCCAAGAGACCCAGTACTTC.

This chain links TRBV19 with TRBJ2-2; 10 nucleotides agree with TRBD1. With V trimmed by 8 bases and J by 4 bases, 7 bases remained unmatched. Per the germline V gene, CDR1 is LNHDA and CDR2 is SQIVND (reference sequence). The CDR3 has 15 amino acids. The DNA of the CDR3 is TGTGCCAGTGGCCCGGGACAGGGGTTCACCGGGGAGCTGTTTTTT. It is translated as CASGPGQGFTGELFF.

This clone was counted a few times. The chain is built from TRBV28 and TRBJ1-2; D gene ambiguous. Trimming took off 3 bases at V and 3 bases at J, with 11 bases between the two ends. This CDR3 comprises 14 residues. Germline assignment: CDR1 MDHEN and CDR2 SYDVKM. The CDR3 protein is CASSLMDPDYGYTF. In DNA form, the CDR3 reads TGTGCCAGCAGTTTGATGGACCCCGACTATGGCTACACCTTC.

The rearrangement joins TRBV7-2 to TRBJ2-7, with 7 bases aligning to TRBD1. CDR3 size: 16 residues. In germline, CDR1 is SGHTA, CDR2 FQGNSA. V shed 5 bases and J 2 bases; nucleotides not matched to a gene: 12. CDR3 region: CASSPGQIQIPYEQYF. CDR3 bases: TGTGCCAGCAGCCCGGGACAGATCCAAATTCCCTACGAGCAGTACTTC.

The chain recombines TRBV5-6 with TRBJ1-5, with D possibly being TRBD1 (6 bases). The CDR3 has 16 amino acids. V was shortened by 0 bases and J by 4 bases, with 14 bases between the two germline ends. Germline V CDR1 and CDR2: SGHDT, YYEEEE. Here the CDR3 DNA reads TGTGCCAGCAGCTTGGGAGGCGGACAGTTTAATCAGCCCCAGCATTTT. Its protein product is CASSLGGGQFNQPQHF.

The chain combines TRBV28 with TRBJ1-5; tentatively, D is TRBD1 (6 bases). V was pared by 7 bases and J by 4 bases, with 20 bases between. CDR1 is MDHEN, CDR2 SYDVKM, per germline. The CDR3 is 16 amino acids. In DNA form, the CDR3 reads TGTGCCAGCACTCTACCACAGGGTACGGCGAATCAGCCCCAGCATTTT. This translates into CASTLPQGTANQPQHF.

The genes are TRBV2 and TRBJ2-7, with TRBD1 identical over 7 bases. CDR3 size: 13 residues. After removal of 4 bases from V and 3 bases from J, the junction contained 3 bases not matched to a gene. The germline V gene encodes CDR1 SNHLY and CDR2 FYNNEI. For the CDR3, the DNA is TGTGCCAGCAGTGGACAGGGATACTACGAGCAGTACTTC. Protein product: CASSGQGYYEQYF.

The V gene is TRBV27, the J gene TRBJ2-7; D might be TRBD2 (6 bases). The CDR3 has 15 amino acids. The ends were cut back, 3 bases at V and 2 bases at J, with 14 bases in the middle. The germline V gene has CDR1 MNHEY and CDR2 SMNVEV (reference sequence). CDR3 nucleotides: TGTGCCAGCAGTTTGTGGGGGACTCAGACCTACGAGCAGTACTTC. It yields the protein CASSLWGTQTYEQYF.

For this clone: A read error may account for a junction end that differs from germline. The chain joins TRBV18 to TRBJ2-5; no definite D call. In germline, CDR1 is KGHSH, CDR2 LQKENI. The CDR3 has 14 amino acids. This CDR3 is CASSPPGGRETQYF. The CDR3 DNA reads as TGTGCCAGCTCCCCACCCGGTGGCAGGGAGACCCAGTACTTC.

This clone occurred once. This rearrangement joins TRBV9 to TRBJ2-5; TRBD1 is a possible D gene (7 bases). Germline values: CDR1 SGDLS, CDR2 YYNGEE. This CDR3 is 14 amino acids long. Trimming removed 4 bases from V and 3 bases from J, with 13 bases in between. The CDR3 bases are TGTGCCAGCAGCCAGGGGGGTGGCAAAGAGACCCAGTACTTC. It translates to CASSQGGGKETQYF.

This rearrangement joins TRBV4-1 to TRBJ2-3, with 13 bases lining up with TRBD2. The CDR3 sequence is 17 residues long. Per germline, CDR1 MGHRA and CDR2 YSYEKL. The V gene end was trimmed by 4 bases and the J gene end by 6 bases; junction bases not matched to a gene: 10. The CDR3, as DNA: TGCGCCAGCAGCCCAAATGGACTAGCGGGAGATCTGGATACGCAGTATTTT. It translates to CASSPNGLAGDLDTQYF.